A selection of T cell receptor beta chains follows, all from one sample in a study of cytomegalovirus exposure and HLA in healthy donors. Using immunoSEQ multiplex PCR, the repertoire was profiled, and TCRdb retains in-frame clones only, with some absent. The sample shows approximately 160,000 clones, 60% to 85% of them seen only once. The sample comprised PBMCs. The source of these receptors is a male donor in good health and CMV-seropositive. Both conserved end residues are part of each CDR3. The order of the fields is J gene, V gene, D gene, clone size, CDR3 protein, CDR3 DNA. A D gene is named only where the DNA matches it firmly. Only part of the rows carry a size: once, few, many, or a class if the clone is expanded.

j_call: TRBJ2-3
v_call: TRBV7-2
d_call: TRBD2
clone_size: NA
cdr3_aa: CASGPGGVKSDTQYF
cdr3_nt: TGTGCCAGCGGTCCTGGGGGGGTAAAGTCAGATACGCAGTATTTT

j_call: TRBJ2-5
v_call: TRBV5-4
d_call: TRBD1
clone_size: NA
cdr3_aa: CASSTRQGDETQYF
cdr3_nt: TGTGCCAGCAGCACCCGACAGGGTGATGAGACCCAGTACTTC

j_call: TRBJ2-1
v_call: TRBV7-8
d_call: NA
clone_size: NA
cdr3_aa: CASSLRGGTYNEQFF
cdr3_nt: TGTGCCAGCAGCTTACGCGGGGGCACCTACAATGAGCAGTTCTTC

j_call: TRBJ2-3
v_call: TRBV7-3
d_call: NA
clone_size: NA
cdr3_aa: CASSNGSVNGDTQYF
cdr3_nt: TGTGCCAGCAGCAATGGGTCGGTCAACGGGGATACGCAGTATTTT

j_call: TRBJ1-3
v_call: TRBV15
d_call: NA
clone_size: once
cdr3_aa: CATSFQAMNTIYF
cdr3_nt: TGTGCCACCAGCTTTCAGGCTATGAACACCATATATTTT

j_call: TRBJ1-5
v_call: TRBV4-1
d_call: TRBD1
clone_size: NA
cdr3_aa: CASSQATGDNQPQHF
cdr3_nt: TGCGCCAGCAGCCAAGCGACAGGGGATAATCAGCCCCAGCATTTT

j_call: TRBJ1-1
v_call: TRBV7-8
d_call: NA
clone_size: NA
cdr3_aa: CASLGLGGRTEAFF
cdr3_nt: TGTGCCAGCTTGGGATTGGGGGGGAGGACTGAAGCTTTCTTT

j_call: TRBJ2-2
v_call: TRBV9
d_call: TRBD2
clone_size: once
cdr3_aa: CASSVGSSGGRGGELFF
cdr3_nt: TGTGCCAGCAGCGTAGGAAGTAGCGGGGGCCGAGGCGGGGAGCTGTTTTTT

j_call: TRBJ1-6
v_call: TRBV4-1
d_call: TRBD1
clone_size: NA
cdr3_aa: CASSRARDRGMAFESPLHF
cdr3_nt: TGCGCCAGCAGCCGAGCCCGGGACAGGGGAATGGCCTTTGAGTCACCCCTCCACTTT

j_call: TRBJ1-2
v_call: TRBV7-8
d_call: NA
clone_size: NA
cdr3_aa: CASSLAGVNRADYGYTF
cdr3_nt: TGTGCCAGCAGCTTAGCAGGGGTGAACAGGGCCGACTATGGCTACACCTTC

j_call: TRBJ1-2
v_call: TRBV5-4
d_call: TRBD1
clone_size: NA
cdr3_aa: CASSYSPGQGAHGYTF
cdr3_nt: TGTGCCAGCAGCTATTCTCCGGGACAGGGGGCGCATGGCTACACCTTC

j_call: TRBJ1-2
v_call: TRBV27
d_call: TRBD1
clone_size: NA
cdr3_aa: CASRPGTANYGYTF
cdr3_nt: TGTGCCAGCAGGCCCGGGACAGCTAACTATGGCTACACCTTC

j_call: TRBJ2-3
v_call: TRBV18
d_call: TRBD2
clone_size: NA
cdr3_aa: CASSIGTSGGTDTQYF
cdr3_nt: TGTGCCAGCTCTATCGGGACTAGCGGGGGTACAGATACGCAGTATTTT

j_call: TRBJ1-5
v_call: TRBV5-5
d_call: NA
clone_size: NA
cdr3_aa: CASSRDTNSNQPQHF
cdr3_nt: TGTGCCAGCAGCCGGGACACTAATAGCAATCAGCCCCAGCATTTT

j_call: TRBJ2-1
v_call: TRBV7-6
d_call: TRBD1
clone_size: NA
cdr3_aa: CASSSGPGTGDEQFF
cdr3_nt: TGTGCCAGCAGCTCCGGTCCCGGGACAGGCGATGAGCAGTTCTTC

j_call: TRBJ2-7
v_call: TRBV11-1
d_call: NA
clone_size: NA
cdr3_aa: CASSPTRVGEQYF
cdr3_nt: TGTGCCAGCAGCCCAACCAGGGTCGGGGAGCAGTACTTC

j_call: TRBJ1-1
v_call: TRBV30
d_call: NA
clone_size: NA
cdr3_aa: CAWSVSGGTEAFF
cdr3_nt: TGTGCCTGGAGTGTAAGCGGGGGCACTGAAGCTTTCTTT

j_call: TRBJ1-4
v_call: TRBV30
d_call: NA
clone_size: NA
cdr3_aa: CAWSPGSGRNEKLFF
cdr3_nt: TGTGCCTGGAGTCCAGGGTCAGGGCGGAATGAAAAACTGTTTTTT

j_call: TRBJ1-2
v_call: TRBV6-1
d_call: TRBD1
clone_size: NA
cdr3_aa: CASSEALRGRGYTF
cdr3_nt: TGTGCCAGCAGTGAAGCGCTCAGGGGGCGTGGCTACACCTTC

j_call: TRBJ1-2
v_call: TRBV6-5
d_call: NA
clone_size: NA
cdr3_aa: CASTNVVGWGYTF
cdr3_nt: TGTGCCAGCACCAACGTGGTCGGGTGGGGCTACACCTTC

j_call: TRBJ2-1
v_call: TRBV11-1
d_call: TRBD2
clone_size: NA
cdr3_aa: CASSLRGGGNNEQFF
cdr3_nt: TGTGCCAGCAGCTTAAGAGGCGGGGGGAACAATGAGCAGTTCTTC

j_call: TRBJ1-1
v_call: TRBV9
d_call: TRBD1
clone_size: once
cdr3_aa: CASSSQSTGGGSEAFF
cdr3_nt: TGTGCCAGCAGCTCCCAATCGACAGGGGGCGGCTCTGAAGCTTTCTTT

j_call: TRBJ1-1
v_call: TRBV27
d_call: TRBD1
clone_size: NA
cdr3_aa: CASSLQGAPWTEAFF
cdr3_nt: TGTGCCAGCAGCTTACAGGGGGCCCCGTGGACTGAAGCTTTCTTT

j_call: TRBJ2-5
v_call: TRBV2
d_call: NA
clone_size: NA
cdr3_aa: CARGHDQETQYF
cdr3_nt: TGTGCCAGGGGACACGACCAAGAGACCCAGTACTTC

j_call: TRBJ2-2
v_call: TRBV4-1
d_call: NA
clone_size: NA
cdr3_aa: CASSLVKRVGGIPGELFF
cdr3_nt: TGCGCCAGCAGCTTAGTAAAGAGAGTTGGAGGGATCCCCGGGGAGCTGTTTTTT

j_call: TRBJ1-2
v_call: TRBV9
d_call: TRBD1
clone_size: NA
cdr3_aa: CASSNRRTGRGSYTF
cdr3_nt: TGTGCCAGCAGCAACCGTCGGACAGGGCGAGGAAGCTACACCTTC

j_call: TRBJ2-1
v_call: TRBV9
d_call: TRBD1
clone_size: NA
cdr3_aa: CASSKGQAPNEQFF
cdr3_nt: TGTGCCAGCAGCAAGGGACAGGCCCCCAATGAGCAGTTCTTC

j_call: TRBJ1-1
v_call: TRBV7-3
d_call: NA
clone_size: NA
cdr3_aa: CASRSTGLNTEAFF
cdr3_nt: TGTGCCAGCAGGAGTACAGGGCTGAACACTGAAGCTTTCTTT

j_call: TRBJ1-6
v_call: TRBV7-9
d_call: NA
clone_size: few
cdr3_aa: CASSLEGTSRGSLHF
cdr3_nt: TGTGCCAGCAGCTTAGAGGGAACCAGCCGGGGATCCCTCCACTTT

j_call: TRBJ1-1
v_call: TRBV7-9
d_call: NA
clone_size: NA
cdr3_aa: CASSLGQGFFLNTEAFF
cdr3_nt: TGTGCCAGCAGCTTAGGGCAGGGCTTCTTTTTGAACACTGAAGCTTTCTTT

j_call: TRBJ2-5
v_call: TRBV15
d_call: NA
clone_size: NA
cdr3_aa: CATSRDFPGETQYF
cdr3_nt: TGTGCCACCAGCAGAGATTTTCCGGGGGAGACCCAGTACTTC

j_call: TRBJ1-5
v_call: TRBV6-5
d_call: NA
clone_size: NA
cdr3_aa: CASSRLGGGNQPQHF
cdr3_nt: TGTGCCAGCAGCCGACTAGGGGGGGGCAATCAGCCCCAGCATTTT

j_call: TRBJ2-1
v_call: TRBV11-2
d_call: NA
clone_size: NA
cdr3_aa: CASSPYQAGVNEQFF
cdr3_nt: TGTGCCAGCAGCCCATATCAGGCAGGGGTGAATGAGCAGTTCTTC

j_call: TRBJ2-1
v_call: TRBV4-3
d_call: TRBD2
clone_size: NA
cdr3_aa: CASSHRRAGGRPEQFF
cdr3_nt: TGCGCCAGCAGCCATAGGCGGGCGGGGGGAAGACCGGAGCAGTTCTTC

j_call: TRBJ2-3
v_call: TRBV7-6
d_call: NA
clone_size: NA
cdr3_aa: CASSLDSRMGDTQYF
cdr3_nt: TGTGCCAGCAGCTTGGACAGTAGGATGGGAGATACGCAGTATTTT

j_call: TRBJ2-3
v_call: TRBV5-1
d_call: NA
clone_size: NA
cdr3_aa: CASRPGPREVTDTQYF
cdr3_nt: TGCGCCAGCAGGCCCGGTCCCAGGGAGGTCACAGATACGCAGTATTTT

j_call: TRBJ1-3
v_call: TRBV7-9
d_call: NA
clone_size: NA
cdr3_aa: CASSLALAGSGNTIYF
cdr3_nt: TGTGCCAGCAGCTTAGCGCTGGCAGGCTCTGGAAACACCATATATTTT

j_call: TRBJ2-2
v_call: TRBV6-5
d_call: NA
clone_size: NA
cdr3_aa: CASSYFRQRDTGELFF
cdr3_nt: TGTGCCAGCAGCTACTTTCGGCAGCGTGACACCGGGGAGCTGTTTTTT

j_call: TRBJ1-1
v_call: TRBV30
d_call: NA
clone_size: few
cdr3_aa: CAWSVDRNTEAFF
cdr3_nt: TGTGCCTGGAGTGTAGACAGGAACACTGAAGCTTTCTTT

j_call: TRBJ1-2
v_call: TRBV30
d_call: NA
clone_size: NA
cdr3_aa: CAWSGGSPGYTF
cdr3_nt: TGTGCCTGGAGTGGGGGCTCACCGGGCTACACCTTC

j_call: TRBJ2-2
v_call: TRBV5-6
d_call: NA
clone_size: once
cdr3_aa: CASSFLYTGELFF
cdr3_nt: TGTGCCAGCAGCTTTCTATACACCGGGGAGCTGTTTTTT

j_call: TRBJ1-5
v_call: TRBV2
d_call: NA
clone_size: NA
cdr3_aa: CASSEDSYSNQPQHF
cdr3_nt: TGTGCCAGCAGTGAGGACAGTTATAGCAATCAGCCCCAGCATTTT

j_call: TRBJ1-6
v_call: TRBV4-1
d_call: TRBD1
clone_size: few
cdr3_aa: CASRPTTGVNSPLHF
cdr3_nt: TGCGCCAGCAGACCAACTACAGGGGTAAATTCACCCCTCCACTTT

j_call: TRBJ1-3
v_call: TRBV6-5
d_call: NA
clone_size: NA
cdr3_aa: CASSYTGRFSGNTIYF
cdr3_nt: TGTGCCAGCAGTTACACTGGCAGGTTCTCTGGAAACACCATATATTTT

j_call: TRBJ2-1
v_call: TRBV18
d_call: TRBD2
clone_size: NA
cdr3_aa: CASSGLAGDTSVEQFF
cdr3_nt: TGTGCCAGCTCAGGACTAGCGGGGGACACGAGTGTTGAGCAGTTCTTC

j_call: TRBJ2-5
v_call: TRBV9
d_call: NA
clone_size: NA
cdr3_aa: CASSAGTPKETQYF
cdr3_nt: TGTGCCAGCAGCGCCGGGACTCCAAAAGAGACCCAGTACTTC

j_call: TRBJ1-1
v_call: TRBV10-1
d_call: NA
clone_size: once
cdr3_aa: CASSETRGSTEAFF
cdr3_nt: TGCGCCAGCAGTGAAACCAGGGGATCGACTGAAGCTTTCTTT

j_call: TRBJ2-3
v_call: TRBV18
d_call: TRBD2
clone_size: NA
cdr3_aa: CASSPRNLAGAPDTQYF
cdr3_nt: TGTGCCAGCTCACCACGAAATTTAGCGGGGGCCCCGGATACGCAGTATTTT

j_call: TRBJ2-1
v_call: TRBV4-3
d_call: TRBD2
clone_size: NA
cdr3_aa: CASGVAGPSYNEQFF
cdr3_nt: TGCGCCAGCGGAGTAGCGGGGCCATCCTACAATGAGCAGTTCTTC

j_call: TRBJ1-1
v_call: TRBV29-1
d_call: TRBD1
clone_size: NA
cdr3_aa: CSGVTGGRNTEAFF
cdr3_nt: TGCAGCGGCGTGACAGGGGGCAGAAACACTGAAGCTTTCTTT

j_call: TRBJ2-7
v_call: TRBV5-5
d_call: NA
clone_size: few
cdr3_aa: CASSLVSPDEQYF
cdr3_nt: TGTGCCAGCAGCTTGGTGTCCCCCGACGAGCAGTACTTC

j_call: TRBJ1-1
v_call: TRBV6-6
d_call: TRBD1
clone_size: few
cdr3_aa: CASNSPGGLNTEAFF
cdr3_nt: TGTGCCAGCAATTCACCAGGGGGGCTGAACACTGAAGCTTTCTTT

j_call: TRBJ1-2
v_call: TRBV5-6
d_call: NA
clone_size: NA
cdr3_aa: CASSPQAGYYGYTF
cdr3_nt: TGTGCCAGCAGCCCGCAAGCAGGGTACTATGGCTACACCTTC

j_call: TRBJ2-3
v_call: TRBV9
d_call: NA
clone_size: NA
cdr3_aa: CASSASITDTQYF
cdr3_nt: TGTGCCAGCAGCGCCAGTATAACAGATACGCAGTATTTT

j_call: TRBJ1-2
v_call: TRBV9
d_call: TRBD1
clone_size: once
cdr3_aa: CASSGYRGTYGYTF
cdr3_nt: TGTGCCAGCAGCGGTTACAGGGGGACCTATGGCTACACCTTC

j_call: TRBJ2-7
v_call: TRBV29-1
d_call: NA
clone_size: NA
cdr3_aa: CSVDLGGSYEQYF
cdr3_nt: TGCAGCGTTGATCTGGGGGGAAGCTACGAGCAGTACTTC

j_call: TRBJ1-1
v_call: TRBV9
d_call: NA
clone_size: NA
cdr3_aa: CASSVAMNTEAFF
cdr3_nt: TGTGCCAGCAGCGTAGCTATGAACACTGAAGCTTTCTTT